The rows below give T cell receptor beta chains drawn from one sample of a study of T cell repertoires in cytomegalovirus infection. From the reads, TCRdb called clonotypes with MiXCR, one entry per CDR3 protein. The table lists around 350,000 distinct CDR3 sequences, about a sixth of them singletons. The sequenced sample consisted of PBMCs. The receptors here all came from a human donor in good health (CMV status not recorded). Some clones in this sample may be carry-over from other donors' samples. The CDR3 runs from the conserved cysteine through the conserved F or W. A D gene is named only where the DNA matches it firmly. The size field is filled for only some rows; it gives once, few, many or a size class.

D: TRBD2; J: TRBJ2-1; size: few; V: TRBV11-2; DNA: TGTGCCAGCAGCTTAGAAAGCGGGGTTGCCTACAATGAGCAGTTCTTC; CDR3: CASSLESGVAYNEQFF
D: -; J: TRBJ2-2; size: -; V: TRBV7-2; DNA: TGTGCCAGCACCACTGTCCGAACCGGGGAGCTGTTTTTT; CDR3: CASTTVRTGELFF
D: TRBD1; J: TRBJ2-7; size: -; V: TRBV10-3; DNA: TGTGCCGCGCAGGACAGGGGAGGTTACGAGCAGTACTTC; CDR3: CAAQDRGGYEQYF
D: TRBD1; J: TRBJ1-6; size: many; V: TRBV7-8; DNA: TGTGCCAGCAGCTTTAGCCCACCCGGGACAGGGAATAATTCACCCCTCCACTTT; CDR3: CASSFSPPGTGNNSPLHF
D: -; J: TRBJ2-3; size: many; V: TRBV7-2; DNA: TGTGCCAGCAGCTTCTGGGGCACACAATATACGCAGTATTTT; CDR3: CASSFWGTQYTQYF
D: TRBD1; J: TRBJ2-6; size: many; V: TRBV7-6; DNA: TGTGCCAGCTCGACAGGGGCCTCTGGGGCCAACGTCCTGACTTTC; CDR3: CASSTGASGANVLTF
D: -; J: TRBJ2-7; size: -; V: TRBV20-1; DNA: TGCAGTGCTAGAGGAGGGTCCTACGAGCAGTACTTC; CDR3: CSARGGSYEQYF
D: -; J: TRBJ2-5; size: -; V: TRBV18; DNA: TGTGCCAGCTCACTACTAGTTGGAGAGACCCAGTACTTC; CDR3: CASSLLVGETQYF
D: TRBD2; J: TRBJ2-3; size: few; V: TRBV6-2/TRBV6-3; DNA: TGTGCCAGCAGTTACGGTCCGGGAGGGCCGCTAGATACGCAGTATTTT; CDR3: CASSYGPGGPLDTQYF
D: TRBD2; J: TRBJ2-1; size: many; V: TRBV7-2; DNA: TGTGCCAGCAGCTTAGCGTGGGGAGGGGTGAATGAGCAGTTCTTC; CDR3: CASSLAWGGVNEQFF
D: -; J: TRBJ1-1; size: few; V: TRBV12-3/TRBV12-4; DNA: TGTGCCAGCAGACCTGGGAACACTGAAGCTTTCTTT; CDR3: CASRPGNTEAFF
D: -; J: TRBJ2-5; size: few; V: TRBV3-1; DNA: TGTGCCAGCAGCCGGAATCCGCAGGAGATCGAGACCCAGTACTTC; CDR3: CASSRNPQEIETQYF
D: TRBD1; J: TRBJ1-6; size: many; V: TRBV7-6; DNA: TGTGCCAGCAGCCAGGACAGGGTGGGTTCACCCCTCCACTTT; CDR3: CASSQDRVGSPLHF
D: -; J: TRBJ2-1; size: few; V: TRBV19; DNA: TGTGCCAGCAAGTGGCCGTCGGGACATAGCGGGCGTGTATCCTACAATGAGCAGTTCTTC; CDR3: CASKWPSGHSGRVSYNEQFF
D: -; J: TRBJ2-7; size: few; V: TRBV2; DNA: TGTGCCAGCAGTGTTGAGGACGGATCCTACGAGCAGTACTTC; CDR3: CASSVEDGSYEQYF
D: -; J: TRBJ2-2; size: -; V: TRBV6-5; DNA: TGTGCCAGCAGTTTGGACGGGGTGGCCGGGGAGCTGTTTTTT; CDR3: CASSLDGVAGELFF
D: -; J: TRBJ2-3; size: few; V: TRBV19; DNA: TGTGCCAGTAGTATCCTCGGCGATACGCAGTATTTT; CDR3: CASSILGDTQYF
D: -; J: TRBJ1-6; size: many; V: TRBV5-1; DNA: TGCGCCAGCAGCTTGGAGCAGGGAGCTTCACCCCTCCACTTT; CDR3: CASSLEQGASPLHF
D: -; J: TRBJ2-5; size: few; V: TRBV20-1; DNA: TGCAGTGCTAGAATAGAAGGTCAGGGCGAGGAGACCCAGTACTTC; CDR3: CSARIEGQGEETQYF
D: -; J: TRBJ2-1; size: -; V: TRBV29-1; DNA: TGCAGCGTTGTAGGACCTCAGTGGAATGAGCAGTTCTTC; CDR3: CSVVGPQWNEQFF
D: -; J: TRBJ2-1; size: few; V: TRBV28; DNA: TGTGCCAGCAGTACCAACAGCCTTGATGAGCAGTTCTTC; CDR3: CASSTNSLDEQFF
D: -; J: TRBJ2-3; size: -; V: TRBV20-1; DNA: TGCAGTGCCCTAACAAGCTGGAGGACCACAGATACGCAGTATTTT; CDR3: CSALTSWRTTDTQYF
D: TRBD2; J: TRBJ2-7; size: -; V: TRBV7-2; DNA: TGTGCCAGCAGCGACGCCGCGACAGCGGGGGAGCAGTACTTC; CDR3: CASSDAATAGEQYF